The 22 T cell receptor beta chains in this list originate from one sample, sequenced in a study of Graves' ophthalmopathy and Graves' hyperthyroidism. RNA transcripts were the template, and TCR beta CDR3 regions were amplified from them. HTBI primers were used in a first-round RT-PCR, which preceded a second-round multiplex PCR. One entry per CDR3 protein, called by TCRdb with MiXCR from the multiplex PCR reads. The sample lists 240,000 or so distinct CDR3 sequences; around 50% were seen once. The sequenced sample consisted of peripheral blood. The source is an adult man with Graves' ophthalmopathy.

This clonotype was observed a handful of times. The rearrangement joins TRBV5-4 to TRBJ2-7, with 12 bases fitting TRBD2. This CDR3 is built from 13 residues. The V gene's germline CDR1 is SGHNT and CDR2 YYREEE (reference sequence). Trimming took 5 bases from V and 7 from J; bases not matched to a gene: 4. The CDR3 DNA sequence: TGTGCCAGCAGTCTAGCGGGAGGGGTTGAGCAGTACTTC. It codes for CASSLAGGVEQYF.

V usage is TRBV7-9 and J usage is TRBJ2-5; the match to TRBD2 covers 8 bases. This CDR3 is 15 amino acids long. The junction had 3 bases not matched to a gene; V was cut back by 3 bases and J by 0 bases. Germline CDR1 and CDR2: SEHNR and FQNEAQ (reference sequence). In DNA form, the CDR3 reads TGTGCCAGCAGCTTCGGGCGGGGGGACCAAGAGACCCAGTACTTC. It is translated as CASSFGRGDQETQYF.

The V and J genes are TRBV15 and TRBJ2-7; D remains unclear. Germline V gene lookup returns CDR1 LNHNV and CDR2 YYDKDF (reference sequence). CDR3 length: 12 amino acids. The V gene lost 0 bases and the J gene lost 5 bases, with 5 bases spanning the gap. CDR3 bases: TGTGCCACCAGCAGAGATACAGACGAGCAGTACTTC. It is translated as CATSRDTDEQYF.

This clonotype was seen just once. This sequence joins TRBV5-8 and TRBJ2-5; no definite D call. Trimming removed 2 bases from V and 5 bases from J, with 13 bases in between. The CDR3 covers 14 residues. Germline V gene lookup returns CDR1 SGHTS and CDR2 YDEGEE. The CDR3, as DNA: TGTGCCAGCAGCTTCGTTGGGTTTGGGGAGACCCAGTACTTC. Protein sequence: CASSFVGFGETQYF.

The rearrangement joins TRBV28 to TRBJ1-1, with D perhaps TRBD1 (5 bases). The germline V and J ends were trimmed by 6 bases and 10 bases, with 15 bases remaining between them. CDR3 length: 12 amino acids. Germline V CDR1 and CDR2: MDHEN, SYDVKM. CDR3 bases: TGTGCCAGCAGCCGCCTAAGGGGTCCAGCTTTCTTT. It specifies CASSRLRGPAFF.

The V gene is TRBV9, the J gene TRBJ2-1, with D possibly matching TRBD1 (5 bases). Germline lookup yields CDR1 SGDLS and CDR2 YYNGEE. V lost 5 bases to trimming and J lost 6 bases, with 9 bases between them. The CDR3 is made up of 12 amino acids. The CDR3 loop is CASRDTFNEQFF. CDR3 in DNA: TGTGCCAGCAGGGACACTTTCAATGAGCAGTTCTTC.

The J gene is TRBJ1-5, the V gene TRBV20-1; D uncertain. Trimming cost V 6 bases and J 2 bases, with 14 bases left between them. The CDR3 is made up of 14 amino acids. The germline V gene has CDR1 DFQATT and CDR2 SNEGSKA (reference sequence). The CDR3 region has the DNA TGCAGTGCCAGAATGCCCCTGGGCAATCAGCCCCAGCATTTT. As protein: CSARMPLGNQPQHF.

This clonotype was counted between two and nine times. The chain links TRBV6-1 to TRBJ1-2; 10 positions agree with TRBD1. This CDR3 spans 12 amino acids. Trimming cost V 8 bases and J 6 bases; bases outside gene matches: 3. Germline CDR1 is MNHNS and CDR2 is SASEGT. The CDR3 loop reads CASGGQGNGYTF. DNA for the CDR3: TGTGCCAGCGGGGGACAGGGGAATGGCTACACCTTC.

Only a few counts were recorded for this clonotype. The rearrangement links TRBV10-1 to TRBJ2-5, with D possibly TRBD1 on 6 matching bases. Germline values: CDR1 WNHNN, CDR2 SYGVQD (reference sequence). CDR3 size: 15 residues. Trimming left V 0 bases short and J 1 base short, with 9 bases between. In DNA, the CDR3 is TGCGCCAGCAGTGAGTCGTCGACAGGCCAAGAGACCCAGTACTTC. Translation: CASSESSTGQETQYF.

For this clonotype: One end of the junction fails to match germline, which may point to a read error. The rearrangement uses TRBV11-2 and TRBJ2-2; 7 nucleotides align to TRBD2. The CDR3 runs 16 residues. Germline V gene sequence: CDR1 SGHAT, CDR2 FQNNGV. The CDR3 bases are TGCGCCAGCAGCCAAGTTCTAGCGGTGGGAACCGGGGAGCTGTTTTTT. It specifies CASSQVLAVGTGELFF.

This clonotype came up many times. The chain links TRBV15 to TRBJ1-4, with TRBD1 matching 7 bases. This CDR3 comprises 13 residues. The junction had 5 bases not matched to a gene; V was cut back by 5 bases and J by 8 bases. Germline V CDR1 and CDR2: LNHNV, YYDKDF (reference sequence). In DNA, the CDR3 is TGTGCCACCAGCCTGCGGGACAGCGAAAAACTGTTTTTT. Translating it yields CATSLRDSEKLFF.

V usage is TRBV7-9 and J usage is TRBJ2-5, with 7 bases lining up with TRBD2. Per germline, CDR1 SEHNR and CDR2 FQNEAQ (reference sequence). CDR3 length: 18 amino acids. Germline trimming cut 5 bases from V and 5 bases from J; bases unmatched to any gene: 20. CDR3 region: CASSLTDSGGGGRETQYF. The CDR3 DNA reads TGTGCCAGCAGCCTCACTGACTCTGGGGGGGGAGGAAGGGAGACCCAGTACTTC.

The J gene is TRBJ1-1, the V gene TRBV7-3; D might be TRBD1 (6 bases). Trimming shortened V by 5 bases and J by 5 bases, and 15 bases separated the two germline ends. There are 14 residues in the CDR3. Germline V gene lookup returns CDR1 SGHTA and CDR2 FQGTGA. The CDR3 DNA reads TGTGCCAGCAGCCTGACAGGTTGGGAAACTGAAGCTTTCTTT. It encodes CASSLTGWETEAFF.

This chain connects TRBV6-4 to TRBJ1-5; D may be TRBD1 (6 bases). The CDR3 runs to 13 residues. Looked up from germline, CDR1 is MRHNA and CDR2 is SNTAGT. The V end was cut by 4 bases, the J end by 5 bases, with 9 bases between. Here the CDR3 DNA reads TGTGCCAGCAGTGTTGGACAGCATCAGCCCCAGCATTTT. Amino acid sequence: CASSVGQHQPQHF.

About this clonotype: Germline and junction disagree at one end, which may indicate a read error. This chain connects TRBV7-9 to TRBJ1-5; tentatively, D is TRBD1 (5 bases). Germline loops: CDR1 SEHNR, CDR2 FQNEAQ (reference sequence). CDR3 length equals 15 residues. CDR3 sequence (DNA): TGTGCCAGCAGGCCCCTAGGTGGGGGGGGTCAGCCCCGGCATTTT. This translates into CASRPLGGGGQPRHF.

This clonotype came up many times. The chain recombines TRBV20-1 with TRBJ1-6; 9 nucleotides match TRBD1. Germline V gives CDR1 DFQATT, CDR2 SNEGSKA (reference sequence). V shed 3 bases and J 8 bases; nucleotides not matched to a gene: 5. The CDR3 consists of 14 residues. CDR3 residues: CSASKQGADSPLHF. The CDR3 region has the DNA TGCAGTGCTAGTAAACAGGGGGCGGATTCACCCCTCCACTTT.

Remarks on this clonotype: Given a much more abundant clone one base away, this may be a read error. The CDR3 does not end in the conserved phenylalanine or tryptophan, so this is likely a read error. The V gene is TRBV7-2, the J gene TRBJ1-5; unclear D gene. This CDR3 spans 15 amino acids. Trimming took off 0 bases at V and 0 bases at J, with 6 bases between the two ends. Germline lookup yields CDR1 SGHTA and CDR2 FQGNSA. The CDR3 bases are TGTGCCAGCAGCTTAGCAGGTCTTAGCAATCAGCCCCAGCATCTT. Residues: CASSLAGLSNQPQHL.

The V and J genes are TRBV20-1 and TRBJ1-5; TRBD1 matches 8 bases. CDR1 is DFQATT and CDR2 is SNEGSKA in the germline V gene (reference sequence). Trimming cost V 8 bases and J 8 bases; bases outside gene matches: 14. The CDR3 is 14 amino acids. CDR3 protein: CSPYRGTGVEPQHF. As DNA, the CDR3 is TGCAGTCCCTACAGGGGGACCGGTGTGGAGCCCCAGCATTTT.

This clonotype was detected a few times. The chain joins TRBV20-1 to TRBJ1-5; D not certain. This CDR3 is built from 14 residues. The germline CDR1 and CDR2 sequences are DFQATT and SNEGSKA (reference sequence). Trimming left V 0 bases short and J 4 bases short, with 10 bases between. CDR3 bases: TGCAGTGCTAGAGATGCGGAGAAAAATCAGCCCCAGCATTTT. Translating it yields CSARDAEKNQPQHF.

This clonotype was seen only a few times. The chain links TRBV2 to TRBJ1-2; 7 nucleotides align to TRBD1. This CDR3 has 15 amino acids. CDR1 and CDR2 from the germline V gene are SNHLY and FYNNEI. The trim removed 3 bases at V and 0 bases at J, leaving 4 bases unmatched. The CDR3 nucleotides are TGTGCCAGCAGTGATTGGGACAGCTCTAACTATGGCTACACCTTC. This gives the protein CASSDWDSSNYGYTF.

In its sample, this clonotype was seen once. This may arise from a read error, as a much more abundant clone is one base away. V and J are TRBV12-3 or TRBV12-4 and TRBJ1-3; possible D gene TRBD1, 5 bases. The CDR3 spans 15 residues. The DNA for the CDR3 is TGTGCCAGCAGTTTTCAGGGACGCTCTGGAGACACCATATATTTT. Its protein product is CASSFQGRSGDTIYF.

This clonotype has just a few counts. CDR3 nucleotides: TGTGCCAGCAGCCCCCAGGCGAGGGCTGGCTACACCTTC. Its translation: CASSPQARAGYTF. The chain uses TRBV3-1 and TRBJ1-2, with unresolved D. CDR1 is LGHDT, CDR2 YNNKEL, per germline (reference sequence). Trimming took off 4 bases at V and 7 bases at J, with 13 bases between the two ends. The CDR3 spans 13 residues. The full variable domain, in which reference TRBV3-1 and TRBJ1-2 provide the parts outside the CDR3, is DTAVSQTPKYLVTQMGNDKSIKCEQNLGHDTMYWYKQDSKKFLKIMFSYNNKELIINETVPNRFSPKSPDKAHLNLHINSLELGDSAVYFCASSPQARAGYTFGSGTRLTVV.